These 2 T cell receptor beta chains came from one sample sequenced in a study of blood T cell repertoires in COVID-19. TCRdb's table, derived via immunoSEQ multiplex PCR, lists solely in-frame clones and lacks some. The sample consists of under 150,000 clones, 80% to 90% of them appearing once. Sequencing was done on a sample of peripheral blood. The receptors come from a man aged 80 or over with active or convalescent COVID-19.

This clone appeared a single time. The J gene is TRBJ1-1, the V gene TRBV18; 7 bases agree with TRBD1. After removal of 3 bases from V and 1 base from J, the junction contained 5 bases not matched to a gene. CDR1 KGHSH and CDR2 LQKENI come from the germline V gene. This CDR3 is 15 amino acids long. CDR3 residues: CASSPGTAANTEAFF. For the CDR3, the DNA is TGTGCCAGCTCACCTGGGACAGCCGCGAACACTGAAGCTTTCTTT.

The chain is built from TRBV19 and TRBJ1-6, with TRBD1 matching 10 bases. The CDR3 extends over 14 amino acids. V lost 5 bases and J lost 10; bases outside the gene matches: 5. CDR1 is LNHDA and CDR2 is SQIVND in the germline V gene (reference sequence). The CDR3 protein is CASSFGTGVSPLHF. Here the CDR3 DNA reads TGTGCCAGTAGTTTCGGGACAGGGGTGTCACCCCTCCACTTT.